Listed here are 15 T cell receptor beta chains from one sample, sequenced in a study of T cells in tuberculosis. Cells were sorted from thawed PBMC rested overnight and stained with GMM-loaded CD1B tetramer, viability dye and anti-CD3. The lipid loaded on the CD1B tetramers was C32 glucose monomycolate from Rhodococcus equi. Using immunoSEQ multiplex PCR, the repertoire was profiled, and TCRdb retains in-frame clones only, with some absent. Of about 88,000 clones listed, under 95% are singletons. Input material: CD1b-GMM tetramer-negative cells sorted from PBMCs. The receptors were gathered from an adult woman with latent tuberculosis.

This rearrangement joins TRBV28 to TRBJ1-5; D is unresolved. This CDR3 is built from 13 residues. Between the trimmed V and J ends, which lost 2 bases and 6 bases, there was a span of 8 bases. CDR1 and CDR2 (germline): MDHEN, SYDVKM. CDR3 bases: TGTGCCAGCAGTTTAGCATTAGCTCAGCCCCAGCATTTT. It specifies CASSLALAQPQHF.

The J gene is TRBJ1-6, the V gene TRBV23-1; tentatively, D is TRBD1 (6 bases). TRBV23-1 is annotated as an ORF whose role is uncertain. The CDR3 loop spans 22 amino acids. The V gene lost 0 bases and the J gene lost 0 bases, with 24 bases spanning the gap. The CDR3 here is CASSQSRRQGSLLGSYNSPLHF. CDR3 in DNA: TGCGCCAGCAGTCAATCCCGGCGGCAGGGGAGTTTGTTAGGCTCCTATAATTCACCCCTCCACTTT.

This clone showed up just once. The CDR3 protein is CASSQGMTGGEAFF. CDR3 bases: TGCGCCAGCAGCCAAGGCATGACAGGCGGTGAAGCTTTCTTT. This rearrangement joins TRBV4-1 to TRBJ1-1; tentative D call: TRBD1 (6 bases). The CDR3 length is 14 residues. The germline gives CDR1 MGHRA, CDR2 YSYEKL. The V and J ends lost 1 base and 7 bases respectively, with 13 bases between them.

The CDR3 DNA reads as TGTGCCAGCAGTGTCACTAGCGCCGATACGCAGTATTTT. This sequence encodes CASSVTSADTQYF. The J gene is TRBJ2-3, the V gene TRBV25-1; 7 bases are shared with TRBD2. V lost 4 bases to trimming and J lost 6 bases; unmatched junction nucleotides: 4. This CDR3 comprises 13 residues. CDR1 and CDR2 (germline): MGHDK, SYGVNS.

In regard to this clone: The sample has other DNA sequences that encode this CDR3 too. J is TRBJ1-6 and V is TRBV5-1; no firm D call. This CDR3 is 13 amino acids long. Trimming took 4 bases from V and 4 from J, leaving 6 bases between them. Per germline, CDR1 SGHRS and CDR2 YFSETQ. This CDR3 is CASSVSYNSPLHF. In DNA form, the CDR3 reads TGCGCCAGCAGCGTATCTTATAATTCACCCCTCCACTTT.

The gene calls are TRBV7-2 and TRBJ2-1; 8 bases line up with TRBD1. The CDR3 contains 11 residues. In germline, CDR1 is SGHTA, CDR2 FQGNSA. The J segment lost 12 bases and the V segment lost 6 bases, leaving 4 bases of the junction unmatched. For the CDR3, the DNA is TGTGCCAGCAGGGACAGGGTAACGCAGTTCTTC. Its translation: CASRDRVTQFF.

CDR3 bases: TGTGCCAGCAGTGATTGGGGAGGGGGCTACACCTTC. Its translation is CASSDWGGGYTF. This chain connects TRBV2 to TRBJ1-2, with D uncertain. The germline V and J ends were trimmed by 3 bases and 8 bases, with 10 bases remaining between them. CDR3 length: 12 residues. Germline CDR1 reads SNHLY; CDR2 reads FYNNEI.

This rearrangement joins TRBV6-1 to TRBJ1-5, with D uncertain. The germline V and J ends were trimmed by 1 base and 2 bases, with 15 bases remaining between them. CDR3 length: 17 amino acids. Germline V CDR1 and CDR2: MNHNS, SASEGT. The CDR3 reads CASSEVRGWAGNQPQHF. CDR3 in DNA: TGTGCCAGCAGTGAAGTTCGCGGGTGGGCGGGCAATCAGCCCCAGCATTTT.

This clone was observed a single time. This chain joins TRBV9 and TRBJ1-5, with a weak D call TRBD1 (5 bases). The CDR3 has 15 residues. Germline V lookup: CDR1 SGDLS, CDR2 YYNGEE. V was cut by 2 bases and J by 3 bases, with 12 bases left in between. CDR3 DNA: TGTGCCAGCAGCGTGGATCAGGGTCCCAATCAGCCCCAGCATTTT. Translated: CASSVDQGPNQPQHF.

The CDR3 here is CASSNRLGSTDTQYF. The CDR3, as DNA: TGTGCCAGCAGTAACCGACTAGGCAGCACAGATACGCAGTATTTT. The V and J genes are TRBV6-5 and TRBJ2-3, with D maybe TRBD2 (6 bases). Germline V gene lookup returns CDR1 MNHEY and CDR2 SVGAGI. The CDR3 length is 15 residues. The germline V and J ends were trimmed by 5 bases and 0 bases, with 12 bases remaining between them.

The chain uses TRBV19 and TRBJ2-7; 9 bases match TRBD1. With 4 bases clipped from V and 2 bases from J, the junction kept 3 bases outside the gene matches. The CDR3 is made up of 14 amino acids. Germline lookup yields CDR1 LNHDA and CDR2 SQIVND (reference sequence). DNA of the CDR3: TGTGCCAGTAGTACGGGACAGGGCCCCTACGAGCAGTACTTC. Protein product: CASSTGQGPYEQYF.

This clone was seen just once. The chain has TRBV28 and TRBJ2-2; D is perhaps TRBD1 (6 bases). Germline V gene lookup returns CDR1 MDHEN and CDR2 SYDVKM. CDR3 length: 15 residues. V was cut by 4 bases and J by 1 base, with 10 bases left in between. The CDR3: CASSWLQGNTGELFF. CDR3 coding DNA: TGTGCCAGCAGTTGGTTACAGGGGAACACCGGGGAGCTGTTTTTT.

The chain is built from TRBV6-5 and TRBJ2-1; a weak D match, TRBD2 (5 bases). The germline V and J ends were trimmed by 6 bases and 9 bases, with 18 bases remaining between them. This CDR3 is 14 amino acids long. Germline V gene data show CDR1 as MNHEY and CDR2 as SVGAGI. CDR3 loop: CASRLDPDFPEQFF. Written as DNA, the CDR3 is TGTGCCAGCAGACTTGACCCGGACTTCCCTGAGCAGTTCTTC.

The chain is built from TRBV5-1 and TRBJ2-3, with D possibly matching TRBD2 (7 bases). V shed 0 bases and J shed 6 bases, with 20 bases lying between them. Germline CDR1 is SGHRS and CDR2 is YFSETQ. The CDR3 length is 17 residues. The CDR3 bases are TGCGCCAGCAGCTTGGCCGGGTGGGGGGGCCCATCCGATACGCAGTATTTT. Amino acids: CASSLAGWGGPSDTQYF.

The chain carries TRBV6-6 and TRBJ1-1, with D possibly TRBD1 on 6 matching bases. Trimming removed 7 bases from V and 5 bases from J, with 14 bases in between. CDR3 length: 13 amino acids. Germline V CDR1 and CDR2: MNHNY, SVGAGI (reference sequence). DNA of the CDR3: TGTGCCAGCACAATTAAACAGGGAACTGAAGCTTTCTTT. Residues: CASTIKQGTEAFF.